A selection of T cell receptor beta chains follows, all from one sample in a study of cytomegalovirus exposure and HLA in healthy donors. The data were produced by immunoSEQ multiplex PCR, yet TCRdb's version contains in-frame clones alone and is incomplete. The sample consists of roughly 100,000 clones, roughly three quarters of them appearing once. Sequenced material: PBMCs. Source of these receptors: a male donor in good health and CMV-seropositive. The CDR3 runs from the conserved cysteine through the conserved F or W. The order of the fields is D gene, clone size, J gene, V gene, CDR3 protein, CDR3 DNA. A D gene is named only where the DNA matches it firmly. Not every row has a clone size; where given, it reads once, few, many or a size class.

D: TRBD1; size: .; J: TRBJ2-1; V: TRBV5-1; CDR3: CASSLGQGRINEQFF; DNA: TGCGCCAGCAGCTTGGGACAGGGGAGGATCAATGAGCAGTTCTTC
D: .; size: .; J: TRBJ2-7; V: TRBV28; CDR3: CASSSGFYEQYF; DNA: TGTGCCAGCAGCTCAGGGTTCTACGAGCAGTACTTC
D: .; size: .; J: TRBJ1-1; V: TRBV18; CDR3: CASSPQGSRPEAFF; DNA: TGTGCCAGCTCACCACAGGGGTCGAGGCCTGAAGCTTTCTTT
D: .; size: .; J: TRBJ2-1; V: TRBV7-9; CDR3: CASSLNINEQFF; DNA: TGTGCCAGCAGCTTAAATATTAATGAGCAGTTCTTC
D: .; size: .; J: TRBJ2-5; V: TRBV10-3; CDR3: CAISESGLAVGTQYF; DNA: TGTGCCATCAGTGAGTCCGGGTTAGCCGTAGGGACCCAGTACTTC
D: .; size: .; J: TRBJ2-7; V: TRBV28; CDR3: CASSFRRAVYEQYF; DNA: TGTGCCAGCAGTTTTCGCCGAGCGGTTTACGAGCAGTACTTC
D: TRBD1; size: .; J: TRBJ1-5; V: TRBV2; CDR3: CASSARQGRVQPQHF; DNA: TGTGCCAGCAGTGCCCGACAGGGAAGGGTACAGCCCCAGCATTTT
D: TRBD1; size: .; J: TRBJ2-3; V: TRBV14; CDR3: CASSHAHRGMEDTQYF; DNA: TGTGCCAGCAGCCACGCCCACAGGGGAATGGAAGATACGCAGTATTTT
D: .; size: .; J: TRBJ2-2; V: TRBV9; CDR3: CASGRGTGELFF; DNA: TGTGCCAGCGGGCGGGGAACCGGGGAGCTGTTTTTT
D: TRBD2; size: few; J: TRBJ2-5; V: TRBV19; CDR3: CASSISARGTSGKGGTQYF; DNA: TGTGCCAGTAGTATTTCAGCAAGAGGGACTAGCGGGAAGGGGGGGACCCAGTACTTC
D: .; size: .; J: TRBJ2-1; V: TRBV7-3; CDR3: CASSLAGGSPSYNEQFF; DNA: TGTGCCAGCAGCTTAGCCGGAGGCTCTCCCTCCTACAATGAGCAGTTCTTC
D: .; size: .; J: TRBJ1-2; V: TRBV5-1; CDR3: CASSALQGNYGYTF; DNA: TGCGCCAGCAGCGCACTACAGGGTAACTATGGCTACACCTTC
D: TRBD1; size: once; J: TRBJ2-5; V: TRBV5-1; CDR3: CASRDRDRGMRETQYF; DNA: TGCGCCAGCAGAGACAGGGATAGGGGGATGAGAGAGACCCAGTACTTC
D: TRBD2; size: few; J: TRBJ2-1; V: TRBV9; CDR3: CASNHPSDVRGSKGGNEQFF; DNA: TGTGCCAGCAACCACCCCTCCGATGTTCGCGGGAGTAAGGGTGGTAATGAGCAGTTCTTC
D: TRBD1; size: .; J: TRBJ1-4; V: TRBV9; CDR3: CASSAEQGSEKLFF; DNA: TGTGCCAGCAGCGCGGAACAGGGGTCCGAAAAACTGTTTTTT
D: .; size: .; J: TRBJ2-1; V: TRBV11-2; CDR3: CASSLSPSAAYNEQFF; DNA: TGTGCCAGCAGCTTAAGTCCTAGCGCCGCCTACAATGAGCAGTTCTTC
D: TRBD2; size: .; J: TRBJ2-1; V: TRBV7-7; CDR3: CASSPQRGGYNEQFF; DNA: TGTGCTAGCAGCCCCCAACGGGGGGGCTACAATGAGCAGTTCTTC
D: .; size: .; J: TRBJ2-2; V: TRBV28; CDR3: CASRTTGIGELFF; DNA: TGTGCCAGCAGGACCACAGGAATCGGGGAGCTGTTTTTT
D: TRBD2; size: .; J: TRBJ2-3; V: TRBV7-9; CDR3: CASSSGLAGGRADTQYF; DNA: TGTGCCAGCAGCTCTGGACTAGCGGGAGGGAGGGCAGATACGCAGTATTTT
D: TRBD1; size: once; J: TRBJ1-2; V: TRBV28; CDR3: CASSLAQGAGGYTF; DNA: TGTGCCAGCAGTTTAGCACAGGGGGCGGGGGGCTACACCTTC
D: .; size: .; J: TRBJ2-7; V: TRBV4-1; CDR3: CASSQAGTYEQYF; DNA: TGCGCCAGCAGCCAAGCAGGGACCTACGAGCAGTACTTC
D: .; size: .; J: TRBJ2-7; V: TRBV6-5; CDR3: CASSPSLPTYEQYF; DNA: TGTGCCAGCAGTCCCAGTCTTCCCACCTACGAGCAGTACTTC
D: .; size: .; J: TRBJ1-2; V: TRBV28; CDR3: CASSQNRAGGYTF; DNA: TGTGCCAGCAGTCAAAACAGGGCTGGAGGCTACACCTTC
D: .; size: .; J: TRBJ2-1; V: TRBV11-2; CDR3: CASSSQVDEQFF; DNA: TGTGCCAGCAGCTCACAGGTTGATGAGCAGTTCTTC
D: .; size: .; J: TRBJ1-5; V: TRBV19; CDR3: CASSQQGGQPNQPQHF; DNA: TGTGCCAGTAGCCAGCAAGGCGGGCAGCCTAATCAGCCCCAGCATTTT
D: TRBD1; size: few; J: TRBJ2-5; V: TRBV7-9; CDR3: CASSFNRGQETQYF; DNA: TGTGCCAGCAGCTTCAACAGGGGACAAGAGACCCAGTACTTC
D: TRBD1; size: .; J: TRBJ2-3; V: TRBV2; CDR3: CASSEQGATDTQYF; DNA: TGTGCCAGCAGTGAACAGGGGGCGACAGATACGCAGTATTTT
D: TRBD1; size: .; J: TRBJ1-5; V: TRBV29-1; CDR3: CSVAGTASNQPQHF; DNA: TGCAGCGTAGCCGGGACAGCTAGCAATCAGCCCCAGCATTTT
D: TRBD1; size: .; J: TRBJ1-5; V: TRBV27; CDR3: CASSRQGHNQPQHF; DNA: TGTGCCAGCAGTCGACAGGGTCACAATCAGCCCCAGCATTTT
D: TRBD1; size: few; J: TRBJ1-3; V: TRBV29-1; CDR3: CSVGQGSGNTIYF; DNA: TGCAGCGTAGGACAGGGTTCAGGAAACACCATATATTTT
D: TRBD1; size: few; J: TRBJ1-2; V: TRBV6-5; CDR3: CASGWGSGTVYGYTF; DNA: TGTGCCAGCGGATGGGGGTCCGGGACAGTATATGGCTACACCTTC
D: .; size: .; J: TRBJ2-3; V: TRBV7-7; CDR3: CASSFNTGTQYF; DNA: TGTGCTAGCAGCTTCAACACGGGTACGCAGTATTTT
D: .; size: .; J: TRBJ2-6; V: TRBV5-1; CDR3: CASSSPRDGGGRGANVLTF; DNA: TGCGCCAGCAGCTCCCCGCGGGACGGGGGCGGGAGAGGGGCCAACGTCCTGACTTTC
D: .; size: .; J: TRBJ1-2; V: TRBV28; CDR3: CASSFLGDSYGYTF; DNA: TGTGCCAGCAGTTTCCTTGGTGACAGCTATGGCTACACCTTC
D: TRBD2; size: .; J: TRBJ2-7; V: TRBV5-4; CDR3: CASSPGGTSGIDEQYF; DNA: TGTGCCAGCAGCCCCGGCGGGACTAGCGGGATCGACGAGCAGTACTTC
D: TRBD2; size: once; J: TRBJ2-7; V: TRBV9; CDR3: CASSGGTSTYEQYF; DNA: TGTGCCAGCAGCGGGGGGACTAGCACCTACGAGCAGTACTTC
D: .; size: .; J: TRBJ1-6; V: TRBV6-6; CDR3: CASSSGSPLHF; DNA: TGTGCCAGCAGTTCCGGTTCACCCCTCCACTTT
D: TRBD2; size: .; J: TRBJ2-1; V: TRBV10-3; CDR3: CAISGLAGVVHNEQFF; DNA: TGTGCCATCAGCGGACTAGCGGGAGTAGTCCACAATGAGCAGTTCTTC
D: TRBD2; size: .; J: TRBJ2-5; V: TRBV14; CDR3: CASSLWTSGREETQYF; DNA: TGTGCCAGCAGCCTTTGGACTAGCGGGAGGGAAGAGACCCAGTACTTC
D: TRBD1; size: .; J: TRBJ1-5; V: TRBV28; CDR3: CASRSARGKYSNQPQHF; DNA: TGTGCCAGCCGATCCGCCAGGGGGAAGTATAGCAATCAGCCCCAGCATTTT
D: .; size: .; J: TRBJ2-1; V: TRBV5-1; CDR3: CASSGGGRNEQFF; DNA: TGCGCCAGCAGCGGCGGAGGGCGAAATGAGCAGTTCTTC
D: .; size: .; J: TRBJ2-3; V: TRBV7-2; CDR3: CASSPLGAGSTDTQYF; DNA: TGTGCCAGCAGCCCATTGGGAGCGGGCAGCACAGATACGCAGTATTTT
D: .; size: .; J: TRBJ1-1; V: TRBV27; CDR3: CASTRRWAGDMNTEAFF; DNA: TGTGCCAGCACTCGCCGGTGGGCAGGGGACATGAACACTGAAGCTTTCTTT
D: TRBD2; size: few; J: TRBJ2-7; V: TRBV18; CDR3: CASSPPGAQREREQYF; DNA: TGTGCCAGCTCACCACCGGGCGCGCAGCGGGAGCGTGAGCAGTACTTC
D: .; size: .; J: TRBJ1-2; V: TRBV30; CDR3: CAWSVPRERDGYTF; DNA: TGTGCCTGGAGTGTACCACGGGAGCGAGATGGCTACACCTTC
D: .; size: .; J: TRBJ2-1; V: TRBV20-1; CDR3: CSARGPNEQFF; DNA: TGCAGTGCCAGGGGCCCCAATGAGCAGTTCTTC
D: .; size: .; J: TRBJ2-7; V: TRBV7-9; CDR3: CSSSSREEYEQYF; DNA: TGTTCCAGCAGCTCCCGTGAGGAATACGAGCAGTACTTC
D: TRBD1; size: .; J: TRBJ1-5; V: TRBV7-2; CDR3: CASSPAQGANQPQHF; DNA: TGTGCCAGCAGCCCGGCCCAGGGGGCCAATCAGCCCCAGCATTTT
D: TRBD1; size: .; J: TRBJ2-2; V: TRBV7-7; CDR3: CASSSQGADGELFF; DNA: TGTGCCAGCAGCTCACAGGGGGCAGACGGGGAGCTGTTTTTT
D: TRBD2; size: .; J: TRBJ2-7; V: TRBV10-1; CDR3: CASTKLAGGPYEQYF; DNA: TGCGCCAGCACAAAGCTAGCGGGAGGGCCCTACGAGCAGTACTTC
D: .; size: .; J: TRBJ1-2; V: TRBV19; CDR3: CASSIDRSPGYGYTF; DNA: TGTGCCAGTAGTATAGATCGCTCCCCGGGCTATGGCTACACCTTC
D: TRBD2; size: .; J: TRBJ2-7; V: TRBV5-1; CDR3: CASRLRTSGSGEQYF; DNA: TGCGCCAGCAGGTTAAGGACTAGCGGGAGCGGCGAGCAGTACTTC
D: TRBD2; size: few; J: TRBJ2-1; V: TRBV7-2; CDR3: CASSLVGTSGYNEQFF; DNA: TGTGCCAGCAGCTTAGTGGGGACTAGCGGCTACAATGAGCAGTTCTTC
D: TRBD2; size: .; J: TRBJ2-3; V: TRBV27; CDR3: CASSPLGSGSGTDTQYF; DNA: TGTGCCAGCAGTCCCCTGGGTAGCGGGAGTGGAACAGATACGCAGTATTTT
D: TRBD2; size: .; J: TRBJ2-2; V: TRBV6-1; CDR3: CASRAGVGTGELFF; DNA: TGTGCCAGCAGGGCGGGAGTCGGCACCGGGGAGCTGTTTTTT
D: .; size: .; J: TRBJ2-1; V: TRBV6-1; CDR3: CASSGGRAVEQFF; DNA: TGTGCCAGCAGTGGGGGCAGGGCGGTTGAGCAGTTCTTC
D: TRBD2; size: .; J: TRBJ2-7; V: TRBV11-2; CDR3: CASSRGGLAGFYEQYF; DNA: TGTGCCAGCAGCCGCGGCGGACTAGCGGGATTCTACGAGCAGTACTTC